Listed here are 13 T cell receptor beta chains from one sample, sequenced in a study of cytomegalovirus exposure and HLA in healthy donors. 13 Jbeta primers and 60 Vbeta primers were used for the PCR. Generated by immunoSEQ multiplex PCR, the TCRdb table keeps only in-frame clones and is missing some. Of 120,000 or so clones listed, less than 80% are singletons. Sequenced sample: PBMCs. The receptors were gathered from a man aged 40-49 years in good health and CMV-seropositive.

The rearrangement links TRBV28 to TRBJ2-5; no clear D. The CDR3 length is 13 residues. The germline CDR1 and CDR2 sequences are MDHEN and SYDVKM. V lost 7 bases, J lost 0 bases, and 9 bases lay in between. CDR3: CASKRFHQETQYF. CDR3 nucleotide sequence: TGTGCCAGCAAACGGTTTCACCAAGAGACCCAGTACTTC.

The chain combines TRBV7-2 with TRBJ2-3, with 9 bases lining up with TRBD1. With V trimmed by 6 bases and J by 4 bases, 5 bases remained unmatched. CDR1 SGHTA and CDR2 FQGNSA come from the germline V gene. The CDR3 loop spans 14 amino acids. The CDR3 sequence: CASRRDRVSDTQYF. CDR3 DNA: TGTGCCAGCAGAAGGGACAGGGTTTCAGATACGCAGTATTTT.

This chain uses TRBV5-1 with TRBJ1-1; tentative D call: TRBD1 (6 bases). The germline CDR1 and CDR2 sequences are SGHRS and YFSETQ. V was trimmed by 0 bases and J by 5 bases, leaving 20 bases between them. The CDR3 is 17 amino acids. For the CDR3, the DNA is TGCGCCAGCAGCTTGGTTGTCAGCAGGGGATGGCGGACTGAAGCTTTCTTT. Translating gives CASSLVVSRGWRTEAFF.

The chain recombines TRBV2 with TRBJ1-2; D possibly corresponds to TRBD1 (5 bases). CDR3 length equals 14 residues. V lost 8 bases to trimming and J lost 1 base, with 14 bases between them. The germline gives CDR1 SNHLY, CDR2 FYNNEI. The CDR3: CASHTSRVNYGYTF. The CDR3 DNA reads TGTGCCAGCCATACTTCCAGGGTTAACTATGGCTACACCTTC.

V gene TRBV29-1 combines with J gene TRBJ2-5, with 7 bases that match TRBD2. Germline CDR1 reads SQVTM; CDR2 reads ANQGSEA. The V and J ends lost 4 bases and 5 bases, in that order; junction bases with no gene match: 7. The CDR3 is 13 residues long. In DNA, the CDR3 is TGCAGCGTTGCGCCGACTAGCATGGAGACCCAGTACTTC. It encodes CSVAPTSMETQYF.

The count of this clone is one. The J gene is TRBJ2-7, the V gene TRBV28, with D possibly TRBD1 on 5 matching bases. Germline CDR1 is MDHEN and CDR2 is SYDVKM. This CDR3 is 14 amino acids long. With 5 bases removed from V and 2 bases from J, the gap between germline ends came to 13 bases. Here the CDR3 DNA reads TGTGCCAGCAGTCAGGCAGGGTTCGCCTACGAGCAGTACTTC. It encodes CASSQAGFAYEQYF.

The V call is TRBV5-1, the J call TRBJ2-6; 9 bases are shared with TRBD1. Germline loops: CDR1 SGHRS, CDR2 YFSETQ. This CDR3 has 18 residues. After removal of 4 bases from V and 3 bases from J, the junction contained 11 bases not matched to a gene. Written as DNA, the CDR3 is TGCGCCAGCAGCCAAGATGGACAGGGGCGGGGTGGGGCCAACGTCCTGACTTTC. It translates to CASSQDGQGRGGANVLTF.

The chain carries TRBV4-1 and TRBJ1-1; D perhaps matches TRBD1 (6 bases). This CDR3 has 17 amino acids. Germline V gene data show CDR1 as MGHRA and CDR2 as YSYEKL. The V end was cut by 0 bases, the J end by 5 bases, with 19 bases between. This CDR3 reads CASSQEPLTSRGTEAFF. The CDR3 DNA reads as TGCGCCAGCAGCCAAGAACCCTTGACTTCCAGGGGAACTGAAGCTTTCTTT.

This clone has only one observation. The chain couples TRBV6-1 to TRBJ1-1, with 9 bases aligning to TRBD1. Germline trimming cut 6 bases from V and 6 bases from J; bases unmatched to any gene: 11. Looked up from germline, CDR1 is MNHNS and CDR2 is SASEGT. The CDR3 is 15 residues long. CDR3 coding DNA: TGTGCCAGCAGGGTGGACAGGGGCGACTTTTCTGAAGCTTTCTTT. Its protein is CASRVDRGDFSEAFF.

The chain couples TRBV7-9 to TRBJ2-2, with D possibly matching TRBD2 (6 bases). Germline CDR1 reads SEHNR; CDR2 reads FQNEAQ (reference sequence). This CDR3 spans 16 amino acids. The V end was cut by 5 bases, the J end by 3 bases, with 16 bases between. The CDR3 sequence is CASSAQVGGDTGELFF. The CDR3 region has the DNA TGTGCCAGCAGCGCTCAGGTGGGGGGTGACACCGGGGAGCTGTTTTTT.

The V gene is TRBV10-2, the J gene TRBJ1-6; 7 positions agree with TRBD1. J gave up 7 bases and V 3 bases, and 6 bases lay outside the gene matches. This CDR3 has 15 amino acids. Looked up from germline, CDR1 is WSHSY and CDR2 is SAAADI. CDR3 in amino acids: CASSDVRGTNSPLHF. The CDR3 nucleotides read TGCGCCAGCAGTGATGTCAGGGGGACCAATTCACCCCTCCACTTT.

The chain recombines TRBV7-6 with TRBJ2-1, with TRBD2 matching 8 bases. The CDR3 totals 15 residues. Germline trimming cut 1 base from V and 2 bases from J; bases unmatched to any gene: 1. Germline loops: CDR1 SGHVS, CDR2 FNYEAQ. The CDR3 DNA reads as TGTGCCAGCAGCTTAGTAGCGGGAACCTACAATGAGCAGTTCTTC. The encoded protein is CASSLVAGTYNEQFF.

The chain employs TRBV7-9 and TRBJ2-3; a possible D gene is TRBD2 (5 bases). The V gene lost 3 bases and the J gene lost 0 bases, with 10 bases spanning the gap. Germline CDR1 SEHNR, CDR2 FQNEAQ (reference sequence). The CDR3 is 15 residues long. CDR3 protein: CASSFGLESTDTQYF. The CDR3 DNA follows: TGTGCCAGCAGCTTTGGACTGGAGAGCACAGATACGCAGTATTTT.